This T cell receptor beta chain was found in a study of blood T cells in healthy people across ages. A second 7 to 11 cycle PCR used barcoded and J-beta primers. In TCRdb, the 5' RACE reads were re-called with MiXCR into one record per CDR3 protein. The sample has hundreds of thousands of distinct CDR3 sequences; about 53% are singletons. CDR1 is SGHRS and CDR2 is YFSETQ in the germline V gene. The V end was cut by 3 bases, the J end by 1 base, with 12 bases between. The CDR3 is made up of 15 amino acids. This chain links TRBV5-1 with TRBJ2-3; tentatively, D is TRBD1 (6 bases). The sequenced sample was blood. The sequence came from a man aged 60 to 75 in good health. The CDR3 spells CASSWAGTRTDTQYF. CDR3 coding DNA: TGCGCCAGCAGCTGGGCCGGGACACGCACAGATACGCAGTATTTT.